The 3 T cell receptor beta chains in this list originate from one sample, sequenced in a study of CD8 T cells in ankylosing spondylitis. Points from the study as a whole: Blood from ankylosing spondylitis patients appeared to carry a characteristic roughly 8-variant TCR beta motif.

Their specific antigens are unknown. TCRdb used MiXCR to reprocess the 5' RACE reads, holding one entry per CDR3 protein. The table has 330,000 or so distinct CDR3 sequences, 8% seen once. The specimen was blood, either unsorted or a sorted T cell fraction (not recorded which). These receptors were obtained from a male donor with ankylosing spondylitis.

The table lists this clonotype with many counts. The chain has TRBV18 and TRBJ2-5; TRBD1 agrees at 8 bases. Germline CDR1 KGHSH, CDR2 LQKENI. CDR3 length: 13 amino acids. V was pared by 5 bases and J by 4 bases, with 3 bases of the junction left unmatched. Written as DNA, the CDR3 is TGTGCCAGCTCAGGACAGGGTGCAGAGACCCAGTACTTC. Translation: CASSGQGAETQYF.

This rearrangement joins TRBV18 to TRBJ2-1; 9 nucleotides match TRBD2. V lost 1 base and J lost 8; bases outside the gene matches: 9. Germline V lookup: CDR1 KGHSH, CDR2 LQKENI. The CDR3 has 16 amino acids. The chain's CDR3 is CASSPRVAGVTDEQFF. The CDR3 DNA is TGTGCCAGCTCACCACGGGTAGCGGGAGTTACAGATGAGCAGTTCTTC.

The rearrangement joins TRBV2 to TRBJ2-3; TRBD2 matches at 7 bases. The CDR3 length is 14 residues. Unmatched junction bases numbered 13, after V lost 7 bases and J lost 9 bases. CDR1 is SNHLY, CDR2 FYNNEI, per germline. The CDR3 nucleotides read TGTGCCAGCATTTCTTGGGGGAGGGAATCCACGCAGTATTTT. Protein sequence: CASISWGRESTQYF.